This entry is about one TCR beta chain. The antigen remains undetermined. For a library built for alpha chains, this beta chain is a stray read; little rests on its size. The V and J ends lost 7 bases and 5 bases, in that order; junction bases with no gene match: 10. CDR3 size: 14 residues. Germline loops: CDR1 MNHEY, CDR2 SVGAGI. The library protocol tagged each TCR cDNA with a unique molecular identifier. TCRdb re-called the 5' RACE reads with MiXCR, one entry per CDR3 protein. The table shows some 210 distinct CDR3 sequences, with roughly 37% occurring only once. The data were taken from a study of spatial heterogeneity in lung cancer. Findings and caveats of the study: Estimation of coverage gave values of 6% to 8% for alpha and approximately 13% for beta chains in tumor T cells. Tumor mutation counts were tracked by expanded intratumoral alpha and beta TCR counts.

Time point in this sample: sample taken at primary tumor resection. The approximately 70 donors had untreated early-stage non-small cell lung cancer. Researchers sequenced whole RNA taken from tumor, nontumor lung or frozen PBMC without sorting. This receptor was obtained from a female donor with early-stage non-small cell lung cancer. The material was lung tumor tissue, obtained at surgery. This chain connects TRBV6-5 to TRBJ2-5, with 7 bases lining up with TRBD2. The CDR3 spells CASTRPGGGETQYF. DNA for the CDR3: TGTGCCAGCACCCGACCCGGCGGGGGTGAGACCCAGTACTTC.